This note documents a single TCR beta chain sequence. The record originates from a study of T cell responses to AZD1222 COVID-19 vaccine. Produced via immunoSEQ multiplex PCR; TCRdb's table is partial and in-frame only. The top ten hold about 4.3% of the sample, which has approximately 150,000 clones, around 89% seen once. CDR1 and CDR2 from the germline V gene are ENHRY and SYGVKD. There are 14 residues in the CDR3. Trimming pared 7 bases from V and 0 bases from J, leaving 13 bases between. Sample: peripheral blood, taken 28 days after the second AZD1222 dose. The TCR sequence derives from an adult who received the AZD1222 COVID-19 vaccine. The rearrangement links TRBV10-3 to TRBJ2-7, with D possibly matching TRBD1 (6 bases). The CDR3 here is CAIKPGQNSYEQYF. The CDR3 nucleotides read TGTGCCATCAAGCCGGGACAAAACTCCTACGAGCAGTACTTC.